The 28 T cell receptor beta chains reported below all come from one sample, sequenced in a study of metastatic and nonmetastatic thyroid tumors. TCRdb re-called the PCR reads through MiXCR. This sample has about 23,000 clones, with approximately 24% found just once. Patients underwent thyroid surgery, and none had received any treatment before it. The sample was blood. The receptors stem from a male donor with papillary thyroid cancer or a benign thyroid nodule (not recorded which). Some clones in this sample may be carry-over from other donors' samples.

The rearrangement uses TRBV6-2 or TRBV6-3 and TRBJ2-5; D remains unclear. CDR3 size: 14 residues. Trimming took 2 bases from V and 1 from J, leaving 8 bases between them. Per germline, CDR1 MNHEY and CDR2 SVGEGT. For the CDR3, the DNA is TGTGCCAGCAGTTACAAGGTGATCCAAGAGACCCAGTACTTC. Protein product: CASSYKVIQETQYF.

As concerns this clone: Its ends do not fully match the called genes, so a read error is possible. This sequence joins TRBV20-1 and TRBJ2-5; 10 bases are a match to TRBD2. Germline CDR1 is DFQATT and CDR2 is SNEGSKA (reference sequence). This CDR3 has 14 residues. The DNA for the CDR3 is TGTAGTTCGACGAGGACTAGCGGCCAAGAGACCCAGTACTTC. It translates to CSSTRTSGQETQYF.

This clone appeared many times. The V call is TRBV7-2, the J call TRBJ2-7; 8 bases agree with TRBD1. V shed 4 bases and J 3 bases; nucleotides not matched to a gene: 5. The CDR3 totals 14 residues. Germline V lookup: CDR1 SGHTA, CDR2 FQGNSA. The CDR3 region has the DNA TGTGCCAGCAGCTCTCAGGGGGCTAACTACGAGCAGTACTTC. This encodes CASSSQGANYEQYF.

This clone was counted many times. This sequence joins TRBV18 and TRBJ2-1; D unresolved. This CDR3 has 14 residues. Trimming cost V 6 bases and J 0 bases, with 9 bases left between them. CDR1 and CDR2 from the germline V gene are KGHSH and LQKENI. CDR3 loop: CASSLLNSYNEQFF. CDR3 DNA: TGTGCCAGCTCGTTGCTGAACTCCTACAATGAGCAGTTCTTC.

On this clone itself: Germline and junction disagree at one end, which may indicate a read error. The CDR3 nucleotides are TGTGCCAGCAGCAGAGGGTTCGGCACTGAAGCTTTATTT. It translates to CASSRGFGTEALF. The chain employs TRBV11-3 and TRBJ1-1; D gene ambiguous. This CDR3 is 13 amino acids long. CDR1 and CDR2 (germline): SGHNT, YENEEA.

This clone is labeled medium-sized. The chain couples TRBV6-6 to TRBJ2-7; 8 nucleotides match TRBD1. The CDR3 runs to 14 residues. The V gene end was trimmed by 2 bases and the J gene end by 4 bases; junction bases not matched to a gene: 4. CDR1 and CDR2 from the germline V gene are MNHNY and SVGAGI (reference sequence). The CDR3 region is CASSYVDRVYEQYF. DNA for the CDR3: TGTGCCAGCAGTTACGTGGACAGGGTATACGAGCAGTACTTC.

Judged by abundance, this clone is medium-sized. The genes are TRBV6-1 and TRBJ2-7; D gene ambiguous. This CDR3 has 11 amino acids. V was trimmed by 4 bases and J by 2 bases, leaving 3 bases between them. Germline V gene lookup returns CDR1 MNHNS and CDR2 SASEGT. The CDR3 DNA is TGTGCCAGCAGTGGTCCCTACGAGCAGTACTTC. Translating it yields CASSGPYEQYF.

This clone was seen at least ten times. Within the sample, other DNA sequences also encode this same CDR3. V gene TRBV19 combines with J gene TRBJ1-5; D is unclear. This CDR3 region has 12 residues. Germline CDR1 and CDR2: LNHDA and SQIVND (reference sequence). The V end was cut by 1 base, the J end by 8 bases, with 6 bases between. The CDR3 protein is CASSIAREPQHF. DNA of the CDR3: TGTGCCAGTAGTATAGCCCGAGAGCCCCAGCATTTT.

The table lists this clone with many counts. Other DNA sequences from this sample encode an identical CDR3 as well. The chain joins TRBV29-1 to TRBJ1-4; D remains unclear. Germline V gene sequence: CDR1 SQVTM, CDR2 ANQGSEA. The V end lost 6 bases, the J end lost 7 bases, and 12 bases lay between the germline ends. The length of the CDR3 is 12 residues. CDR3 sequence reads: CSVANGPEKLFF. CDR3 nucleotide sequence: TGCAGCGTCGCCAATGGGCCTGAAAAACTGTTTTTT. The whole variable domain, remainder taken from reference TRBV29-1 and TRBJ1-4, is SAVISQKPSRDICQRGTSLTIQCQVDSQVTMMFWYRQQPGQSLTLIATANQGSEATYESGFVIDKFPISRPNLTFSTLTVSNMSPEDSSIYLCSVANGPEKLFFGSGTQLSVL.

This clone was counted ten times or more. V and J are TRBV6-2 or TRBV6-3 and TRBJ2-4, with 7 bases matching TRBD1. The CDR3 has 16 residues. After removal of 3 bases from V and 1 base from J, the junction contained 6 bases not matched to a gene. The V gene's germline CDR1 is MNHEY and CDR2 SVGEGT. In DNA form, the CDR3 reads TGTGCCAGCAGTTATGACAGGGAAGGGGCCAAAAACATTCAGTACTTC. It encodes CASSYDREGAKNIQYF.

The V call is TRBV10-2, the J call TRBJ1-2, with D possibly matching TRBD1 (5 bases). V was cut by 8 bases and J by 3 bases, with 16 bases left in between. Germline V CDR1 and CDR2: WSHSY, SAAADI. This CDR3 comprises 14 residues. The CDR3 region is CASGRQRDYYGYTF. For the CDR3, the DNA is TGCGCCAGCGGAAGACAGAGAGACTACTATGGCTACACCTTC.

This chain connects TRBV30 to TRBJ2-7, with 8 positions matching TRBD2. Looked up from germline, CDR1 is GTSNPN and CDR2 is SVGIG (reference sequence). With 0 bases clipped from V and 2 bases from J, the junction kept 0 bases outside the gene matches. This CDR3 contains 13 residues. This chain's CDR3 is CAWSVAGAYEQYF. The CDR3 bases are TGTGCCTGGAGTGTAGCGGGGGCCTACGAGCAGTACTTC.

The chain is built from TRBV12-5 and TRBJ1-5; tentative D call: TRBD1 (6 bases). CDR3 length: 15 residues. Trimming stripped 7 bases from V and 8 bases from J, with 21 bases between. Per germline, CDR1 LGHNT and CDR2 FRNRAP. The CDR3 DNA reads TGTGCTAGTGCCGTAGCCGGAACAGGGTCGAAGCCCCAGCATTTT. It is translated as CASAVAGTGSKPQHF.

This clone was found a few times. This may stem from a read error, because a much larger clone lies one nucleotide away. The rearrangement joins TRBV28 to TRBJ2-4, with D perhaps TRBD2 (7 bases). Germline assignment: CDR1 MDHEN and CDR2 SYDVKM. The CDR3 is made up of 14 amino acids. CDR3 loop: CASTPIRGANIKYF. CDR3 nucleotides: TGTGCCAGCACCCCGATCCGGGGGGCGAACATTAAGTACTTC. Using reference TRBV28 and TRBJ2-4 for the parts outside the CDR3, the full variable domain is DVKVTQSSRYLVKRTGEKVFLECVQDMDHENMFWYRQDPGLGLRLIYFSYDVKMKEKGDIPEGYSVSREKKERFSLILESASTNQTSMYLCASTPIRGANIKYFGAGTRLSVL.

This clone was seen at least ten times. The rearrangement uses TRBV12-5 and TRBJ2-1, with a weak D call TRBD1 (6 bases). The V gene lost 4 bases and the J gene lost 0 bases, with 16 bases spanning the gap. This CDR3 has 17 residues. Per the germline V gene, CDR1 is LGHNT and CDR2 is FRNRAP. CDR3 in amino acids: CASGSPTGKSSYNEQFF. The CDR3, as DNA: TGTGCTAGTGGTTCACCCACAGGGAAGAGCTCCTACAATGAGCAGTTCTTC.

This clone was seen at least ten times. The genes are TRBV10-3 and TRBJ2-7; D gene ambiguous. Trimming pared 9 bases from V and 4 bases from J, leaving 16 bases between. This CDR3 has 13 amino acids. Germline-derived CDR1 and CDR2 are ENHRY and SYGVKD. CDR3 sequence reads: CAITPGPIYEQYF. The CDR3 DNA sequence: TGTGCCATTACCCCTGGACCTATTTACGAGCAGTACTTC.

This rearrangement joins TRBV11-1 to TRBJ2-3; perhaps TRBD2 as D (6 bases). V was clipped by 3 bases and J by 1 base, with 17 bases between them. Germline CDR1 reads SGHAT; CDR2 reads FQDESV (reference sequence). This CDR3 contains 17 residues. Here the CDR3 reads CASSLGVSGGGTDTQYF. The CDR3 DNA reads TGTGCCAGCAGCTTGGGCGTCAGTGGCGGGGGCACAGATACGCAGTATTTT.

The sample holds many counts of this clone. This may be a read error, as it is one base from a much larger clone. The same CDR3 is also encoded by other DNA sequences in this sample. This rearrangement joins TRBV4-2 to TRBJ2-2; 8 nucleotides line up with TRBD2. Germline V CDR1 and CDR2: LGHNA, YNFKEQ. This CDR3 contains 17 residues. In nucleotides, the CDR3 is TGTGCCAGCAGCCAAGGGTCGGCGGGAGGCGACACCGGGGAGCTGTTCTTT. Translating gives CASSQGSAGGDTGELFF.

This clone turned up a few times. V usage is TRBV10-3 and J usage is TRBJ1-5, with D maybe TRBD1 (5 bases). V gave up 6 bases and J gave up 7 bases, with 13 bases separating them. Germline CDR1 is ENHRY and CDR2 is SYGVKD. The CDR3 has 13 residues. The CDR3 protein is CAISPRAEQPQHF. CDR3 DNA sequence: TGTGCCATCAGCCCCAGGGCAGAGCAGCCCCAGCATTTT.

This clone appeared a few times. The chain joins TRBV6-6 to TRBJ2-2, with D perhaps matching TRBD2 (5 bases). The germline V and J ends were trimmed by 2 bases and 15 bases, with 16 bases remaining between them. The CDR3 contains 13 residues. Germline loops: CDR1 MNHNY, CDR2 SVGAGI (reference sequence). This CDR3 reads CASSYVRSGDLFF. CDR3 in DNA: TGTGCCAGCAGTTACGTGAGATCCGGGGATTTGTTTTTT.

At least ten counts were recorded for this clone. The rearrangement joins TRBV19 to TRBJ1-4, with D perhaps matching TRBD1 (6 bases). V was shortened by 5 bases and J by 4 bases, with 8 bases between the two germline ends. CDR1 is LNHDA, CDR2 SQIVND, per germline (reference sequence). The CDR3 spans 13 residues. This CDR3 reads CASSGQLNEKLFF. The CDR3 region has the DNA TGTGCCAGTAGTGGACAGCTTAATGAAAAACTGTTTTTT.

This rearrangement joins TRBV19 to TRBJ1-3; D not certain. Trimming took 7 bases from V and 0 from J, leaving 7 bases between them. CDR1 LNHDA and CDR2 SQIVND come from the germline V gene (reference sequence). CDR3 size: 13 residues. The CDR3 DNA follows: TGTGCCAGTAAAGTTGCCTCTGGAAACACCATATATTTT. It is translated as CASKVASGNTIYF. The variable domain in full, with the rest retrieved from reference TRBV19 and TRBJ1-3, is DGGITQSPKYLFRKEGQNVTLSCEQNLNHDAMYWYRQDPGQGLRLIYYSQIVNDFQKGDIAEGYSVSREKKESFPLTVTSAQKNPTAFYLCASKVASGNTIYFGEGSWLTVV.

With respect to this clone: The conserved phenylalanine or tryptophan normally closing the CDR3 is absent here, so this likely arose from a read error. The J gene is TRBJ2-7, the V gene TRBV6-2 or TRBV6-3; 9 positions agree with TRBD1. The CDR3 is made up of 14 amino acids. Germline CDR1 and CDR2: MNHEY and SVGEGT. Germline trimming cut 4 bases from V and 1 base from J; bases unmatched to any gene: 2. Written as DNA, the CDR3 is TGTGCCAGCAGTTCACAGGGGGCATCCTACGAGCAGTACTCC. This sequence encodes CASSSQGASYEQYS.

This clone was recorded many times. V and J are TRBV20-1 and TRBJ2-1; TRBD2 aligns across 9 bases. Trimming cost V 3 bases and J 4 bases; bases outside gene matches: 4. Germline CDR1 and CDR2: DFQATT and SNEGSKA (reference sequence). This CDR3 is 14 amino acids long. The CDR3, as DNA: TGCAGTGCTAGCAGGGCGGGAGGGTACAATGAGCAGTTCTTC. Its translation is CSASRAGGYNEQFF.

This clone is categorized as medium-sized. This chain connects TRBV28 to TRBJ1-2; D perhaps matches TRBD1 (5 bases). In germline, CDR1 is MDHEN, CDR2 SYDVKM. This CDR3 spans 17 amino acids. V lost 1 base and J lost 4, with 19 bases in between. The CDR3 sequence is CASSLLLRGASGYGYTF. CDR3 sequence (DNA): TGTGCCAGCAGTTTATTGTTACGGGGCGCATCGGGCTATGGCTACACCTTC.

Judged by abundance, this clone is medium-sized. The V and J genes are TRBV18 and TRBJ2-7; tentative D call: TRBD1 (6 bases). This CDR3 is built from 14 residues. Deletions cut 6 bases from V and 2 bases from J, with 14 bases between. CDR1 and CDR2 (germline): KGHSH, LQKENI. The CDR3 is CASSPKQGPYEQYF. Here the CDR3 DNA reads TGTGCCAGCTCGCCTAAACAGGGCCCCTACGAGCAGTACTTC.

As regards this clone: One end of the junction is discordant with germline, which a read error may explain. This rearrangement joins TRBV16 to TRBJ1-1; D not resolved. The CDR3 loop spans 13 amino acids. Germline V gene lookup returns CDR1 KGHSY and CDR2 FQNENV. The CDR3, as DNA: TGTTCCAGCAGCCATCGTGGGGACACTGAAGCTTTCTTT. As protein: CSSSHRGDTEAFF.

This clone was seen ten or more times. The chain uses TRBV20-1 and TRBJ2-6; D is perhaps TRBD1 or TRBD2 (5 bases each). Trimming took 1 base from V and 0 from J, leaving 13 bases between them. This CDR3 is 17 amino acids long. Germline V gives CDR1 DFQATT, CDR2 SNEGSKA (reference sequence). The CDR3 DNA follows: TGCAGTGCTAGAGGTGGGACCGGCCGCTCTGGGGCCAACGTCCTGACTTTC. Protein sequence: CSARGGTGRSGANVLTF.